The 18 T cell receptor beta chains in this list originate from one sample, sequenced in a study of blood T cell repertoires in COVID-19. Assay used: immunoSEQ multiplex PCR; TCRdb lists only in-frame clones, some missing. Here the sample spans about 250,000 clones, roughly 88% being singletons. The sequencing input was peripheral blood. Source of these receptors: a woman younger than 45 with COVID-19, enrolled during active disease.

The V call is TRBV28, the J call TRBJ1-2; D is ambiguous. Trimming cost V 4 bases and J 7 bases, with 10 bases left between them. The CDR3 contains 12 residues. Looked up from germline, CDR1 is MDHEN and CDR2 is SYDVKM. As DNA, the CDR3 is TGTGCCAGCAGTTACATTGATTTTGGCTACACCTTC. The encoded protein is CASSYIDFGYTF.

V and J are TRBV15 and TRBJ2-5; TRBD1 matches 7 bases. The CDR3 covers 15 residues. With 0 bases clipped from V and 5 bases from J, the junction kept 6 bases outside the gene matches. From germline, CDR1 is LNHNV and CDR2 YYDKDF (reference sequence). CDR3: CATSRERQGGETQYF. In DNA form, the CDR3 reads TGTGCCACCAGCAGAGAACGACAGGGTGGCGAGACCCAGTACTTC.

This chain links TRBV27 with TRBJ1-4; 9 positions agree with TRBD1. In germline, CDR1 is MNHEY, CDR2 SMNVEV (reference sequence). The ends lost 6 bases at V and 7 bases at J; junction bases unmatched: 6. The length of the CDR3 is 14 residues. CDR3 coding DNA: TGTGCCAGCAGCCGGGGACAGGGTCGTGAAAAACTGTTTTTT. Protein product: CASSRGQGREKLFF.

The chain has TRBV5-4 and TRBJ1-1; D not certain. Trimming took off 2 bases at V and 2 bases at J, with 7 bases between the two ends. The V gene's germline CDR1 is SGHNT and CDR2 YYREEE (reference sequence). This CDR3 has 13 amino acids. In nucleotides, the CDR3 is TGTGCCAGCAGCTTAGCAGGAAACACTGAAGCTTTCTTT. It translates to CASSLAGNTEAFF.

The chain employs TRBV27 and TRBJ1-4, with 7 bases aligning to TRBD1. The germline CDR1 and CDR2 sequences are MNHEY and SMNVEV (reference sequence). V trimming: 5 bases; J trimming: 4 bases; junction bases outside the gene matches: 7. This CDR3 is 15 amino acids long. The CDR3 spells CASSSRDSRNEKLFF. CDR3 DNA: TGTGCCAGCAGTAGCCGGGACAGCCGTAATGAAAAACTGTTTTTT. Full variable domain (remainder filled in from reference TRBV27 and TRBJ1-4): EAQVTQNPRYLITVTGKKLTVTCSQNMNHEYMSWYRQDPGLGLRQIYYSMNVEVTDKGDVPEGYKVSRKEKRNFPLILESPSPNQTSLYFCASSSRDSRNEKLFFGSGTQLSVL.

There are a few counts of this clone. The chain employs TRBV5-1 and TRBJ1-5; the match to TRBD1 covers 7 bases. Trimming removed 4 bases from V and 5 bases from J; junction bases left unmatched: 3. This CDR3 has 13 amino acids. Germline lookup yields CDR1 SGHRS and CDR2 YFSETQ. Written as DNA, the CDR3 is TGCGCCAGCAGCCTCAGGGGGGATCAGCCCCAGCATTTT. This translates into CASSLRGDQPQHF.

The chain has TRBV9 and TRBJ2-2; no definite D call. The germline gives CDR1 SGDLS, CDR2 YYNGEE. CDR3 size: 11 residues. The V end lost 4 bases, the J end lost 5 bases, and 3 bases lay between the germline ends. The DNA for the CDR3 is TGTGCCAGCAGCACAACCGGGGAGCTGTTTTTT. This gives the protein CASSTTGELFF.

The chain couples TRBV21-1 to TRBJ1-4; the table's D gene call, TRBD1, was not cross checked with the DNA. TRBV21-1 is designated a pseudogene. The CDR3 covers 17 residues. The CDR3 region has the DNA TGTGCCAGCAGCAAAGAAGTTTTCCGGACAGTCAATGAAAAACTGTTTTTT. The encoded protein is CASSKEVFRTVNEKLFF.

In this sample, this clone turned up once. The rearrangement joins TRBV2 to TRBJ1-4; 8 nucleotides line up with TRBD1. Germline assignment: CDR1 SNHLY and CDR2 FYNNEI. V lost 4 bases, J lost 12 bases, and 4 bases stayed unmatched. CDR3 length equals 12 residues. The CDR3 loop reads CASSGVQGELFF. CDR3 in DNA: TGTGCCAGCAGTGGTGTACAGGGGGAACTGTTTTTT.

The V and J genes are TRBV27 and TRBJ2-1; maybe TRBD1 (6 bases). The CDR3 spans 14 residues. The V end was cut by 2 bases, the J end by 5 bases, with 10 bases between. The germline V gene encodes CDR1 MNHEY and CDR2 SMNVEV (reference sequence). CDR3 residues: CASSLPDRHNEQFF. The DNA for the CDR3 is TGTGCCAGCAGTTTACCTGACAGGCACAATGAGCAGTTCTTC.

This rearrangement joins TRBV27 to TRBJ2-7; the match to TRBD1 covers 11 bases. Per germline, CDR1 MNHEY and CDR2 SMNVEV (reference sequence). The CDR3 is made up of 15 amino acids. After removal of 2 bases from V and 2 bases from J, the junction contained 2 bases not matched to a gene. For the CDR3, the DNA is TGTGCCAGCAGTTTAAGGGGACAGGGGGCCTACGAGCAGTACTTC. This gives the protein CASSLRGQGAYEQYF.

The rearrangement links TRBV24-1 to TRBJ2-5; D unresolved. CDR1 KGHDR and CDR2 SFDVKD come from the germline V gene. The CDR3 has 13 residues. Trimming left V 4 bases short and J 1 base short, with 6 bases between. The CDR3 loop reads CATSDSFQETQYF. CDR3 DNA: TGTGCCACCAGTGACAGTTTCCAAGAGACCCAGTACTTC.

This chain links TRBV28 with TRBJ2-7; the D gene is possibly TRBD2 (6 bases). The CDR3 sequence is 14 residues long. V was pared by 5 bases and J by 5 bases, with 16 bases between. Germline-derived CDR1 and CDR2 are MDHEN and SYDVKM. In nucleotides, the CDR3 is TGTGCCAGCAGTCGGACTAAAAGCTGGGACGAGCAGTACTTC. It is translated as CASSRTKSWDEQYF.

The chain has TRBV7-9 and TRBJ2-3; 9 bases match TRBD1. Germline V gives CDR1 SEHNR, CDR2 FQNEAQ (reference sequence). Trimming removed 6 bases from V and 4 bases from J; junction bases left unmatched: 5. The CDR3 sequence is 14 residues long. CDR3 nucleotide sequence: TGTGCCAGCAGGATGACAGGGGGGTCAGATACGCAGTATTTT. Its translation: CASRMTGGSDTQYF.

CDR3 region: CASSPPGSSYNEQFF. The DNA for the CDR3 is TGTGCCAGCAGCCCCCCGGGAAGCTCCTACAATGAGCAGTTCTTC. The chain has TRBV7-2 and TRBJ2-1; tentatively, D is TRBD2 (5 bases). The V gene lost 5 bases and the J gene lost 0 bases, with 11 bases spanning the gap. CDR1 and CDR2 (germline): SGHTA, FQGNSA. This CDR3 region has 15 residues.

The CDR3 DNA is TGCAGCGTCGGACTAGCGGGAAAAGAGACCCAGTACTTC. Translating gives CSVGLAGKETQYF. The genes are TRBV29-1 and TRBJ2-5; 12 positions agree with TRBD2. V trimming: 6 bases; J trimming: 3 bases; junction bases outside the gene matches: 2. CDR1 and CDR2 from the germline V gene are SQVTM and ANQGSEA. CDR3 length equals 13 residues.

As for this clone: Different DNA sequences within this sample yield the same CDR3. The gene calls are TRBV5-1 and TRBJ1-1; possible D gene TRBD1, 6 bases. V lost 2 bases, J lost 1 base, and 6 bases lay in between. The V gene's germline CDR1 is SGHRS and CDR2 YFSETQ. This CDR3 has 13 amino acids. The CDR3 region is CASSLGGNTEAFF. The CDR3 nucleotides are TGCGCCAGCAGCTTAGGGGGGAACACTGAAGCTTTCTTT. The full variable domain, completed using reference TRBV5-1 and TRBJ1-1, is KAGVTQTPRYLIKTRGQQVTLSCSPISGHRSVSWYQQTPGQGLQFLFEYFSETQRNKGNFPGRFSGRQFSNSRSEMNVSTLELGDSALYLCASSLGGNTEAFFGQGTRLTVV.

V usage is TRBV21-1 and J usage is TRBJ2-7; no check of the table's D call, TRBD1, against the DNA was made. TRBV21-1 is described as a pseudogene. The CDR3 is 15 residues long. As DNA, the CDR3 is TGTGCCAGCAGCAAAATTCAGGGGGTATCCTACGAGCAGTACTTC. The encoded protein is CASSKIQGVSYEQYF.